This TCR beta chain was documented in a study of blood T cell repertoires in COVID-19 (dated by TCRdb to 2020 to 2021). Notes on the research overall: The collaborator samples originated in the United States, Italy and Spain and spanned the acute and convalescent phases of COVID-19. Samples came from the ongoing ImmuneRACE study (first 160 participants) plus 1,254 subjects from 6 global collaborators. Deeply sampled blood TCRbeta repertoires from subjects exposed to, actively infected with, or recovered from COVID-19 were included in the dataset. The prospective study material was composed of cDNA or gDNA derived from T cells, B-cell-depleted T cells, or PBMCs. Where HLA class I and class II types were available, the types were taken from metadata supplied by the sample provider, not from assay-based typing. The repertoires were released in a freely available public database intended as a resource for research on the immune response to SARS-CoV-2. Nearly every sample came with metadata listing a de-identified subject ID, COVID-19 status, age in years and sex.

The study at large found these results: Clinical and demographic metadata were provided uncurated, with the amount varying by source and participant.

Of note for this clone: No cognate antigen has been identified for it. Nothing much larger sits one base from this clone, and base qualities are not available.

TCRbeta CDR3 regions were amplified from genomic DNA by means of the immunoSEQ Assay, a bias-controlled multiplex PCR. The original pipeline was this. Within the assay, amplification of reference gene primers was used to estimate how many nucleated cells each sample contained. Sequence reads were collapsed and filtered to measure the absolute abundance of every unique TCRbeta CDR3 rearrangement. For each sample, productive Simpson clonality was calculated as the square root of Simpson's diversity index across productive rearrangements. TCRdb provides this immuneACCESS table in a form limited to in-frame rearrangements. Some clones are lacking; in checked studies, under half of them reflect an unresolved V gene, and why the rest are absent is not known. From that table come the V and J calls and clone size; the DNA was used to work out D and trimming. Present in this sample are more than 200,000 clones, 82% of which were seen just once. The ten largest clones take up 7% to 10% of the sample.

The CDR3 has 16 amino acids, counting the end cysteine and phenylalanine. Only the CDR3 region is kept as DNA, spanning 48 bases read in frame from base 1. Trimming removed 6 bases from V and 2 bases from J; the gene matches leave 7 bases unexplained. Per the germline V gene (reference sequence), LNHDA is the CDR1 and SQIVND is the CDR2. At one collaborating source in Seattle, patients were enrolled during active infection and were followed longitudinally through the course of disease. Collaborating institutions collected whole blood in K2EDTA tubes following their own protocols. For TCRbeta analysis, collaborators shipped samples in one of three forms: frozen whole blood, isolated PBMCs, or DNA extracted from either of those sample types.

Here the chain combines TRBV19 and TRBJ2-2, with TRBD1 identical over 9 junction bases. The sample comprised peripheral blood. The sequence was obtained from a woman over 75 with COVID-19, enrolled during active disease. The bases are TGTGCCAGTAGGAGGCGGACAGGGGAAAACACCGGGGAGCTGTTTTTT. This gives the protein CASRRRTGENTGELFF.